The entry below describes one TCR beta chain. This specimen belongs to a study of blood T cell repertoires in COVID-19. About the research overall: COVID-19 samples from acute and convalescent phases originated in the United States, Italy and Spain. The analysed material was cDNA or gDNA that came from T cells, B-cell-depleted T cells, or PBMCs.

Germline V gene sequence: CDR1 MNHEY, CDR2 SVGAGI. This CDR3 is 15 amino acids long. V gave up 6 bases and J gave up 9 bases; unmatched junction bases: 7. Seattle patient enrollment occurred during active infection, with longitudinal follow-up thereafter. Original methodology: Researchers report that nucleated cell counts were estimated from reference gene primer amplification. The table came from immunoSEQ multiplex PCR; TCRdb's copy has only in-frame clones and leaves some out. Clone size and V and J calls were adopted from that table, with D and trimming inferred from the DNA. The sample lists around 300,000 clones; approximately 92% were seen once.

This receptor was identified in a woman in her 30s with COVID-19, enrolled during active disease. The V and J genes are TRBV6-5 and TRBJ2-1; 14 positions match TRBD2. Source material: peripheral blood. Here the CDR3 DNA reads TGTGCCAGCAGCCGACTAGCGGGAGGGCCTAGTGAGCAGTTCTTC. It specifies CASSRLAGGPSEQFF.